This T cell receptor beta chain was sequenced during a study of cytomegalovirus exposure and HLA in healthy donors. About the research overall: Caucasian-associated ancestry cluster membership applied to under 85% of some 400 genotyped donors.

The CDR3 covers 13 residues. J was trimmed by 7 bases and V by 11 bases; bases with no gene match: 10. The germline V gene has CDR1 SNHLY and CDR2 FYNNEI. PCR primers comprised 60 Vbeta and 13 Jbeta primers. This table comes from immunoSEQ multiplex PCR, and its TCRdb copy is limited to in-frame clones, with some not included. The table shows 100,000 to 150,000 clones, with 8% to 9.5% occurring only once. Whole-study findings and limits: A missense DCLRE1C variant was associated with V- and J-gene trimming of TCR beta chains in a later analysis, and an independent cohort replicated the association.

This clone showed up just a few times. Its antigen is unknown. The specimen was PBMCs. V and J are TRBV2 and TRBJ2-1, with 8 bases that match TRBD2. This receptor was taken from a man aged 35 to 55 in good health and CMV-seronegative. CDR3 bases: TGTGCCGGGCGTCGGGGGGGATCTAATGAGCAGTTCTTC. The encoded protein is CAGRRGGSNEQFF.